Following are 6 T cell receptor beta chains from one sample sequenced in a study of T-cell reconstitution after alpha-beta-depleted transplantation in children. TCRbeta library preparation incorporated unique molecular identifiers. One entry per CDR3 protein, called by TCRdb with MiXCR from the PCR reads. This sample has 490,000 or so distinct CDR3 sequences, with roughly 10% found just once. The sample in question was PBMCs, obtained before TCRalphabeta/CD19-depleted stem cell transplant. Source of these receptors: a child aged 2-15 years with inherited bone marrow failure, due to receive a stem cell transplant.

The sample holds many counts of this clonotype. V and J are TRBV12-3 or TRBV12-4 and TRBJ1-1; D remains unclear. The ends were cut back, 7 bases at V and 1 base at J, with 13 bases in the middle. There are 14 residues in the CDR3. The CDR3 reads CASNYKWRNTEAFF. CDR3 nucleotides: TGTGCCAGCAACTACAAGTGGAGGAACACTGAAGCTTTCTTT.

This clonotype came up many times. The gene calls are TRBV5-1 and TRBJ2-3, with 11 bases that match TRBD2. CDR3 length: 18 residues. Germline values: CDR1 SGHRS, CDR2 YFSETQ. V gave up 4 bases and J gave up 1 base; unmatched junction bases: 11. The DNA for the CDR3 is TGCGCCAGCAGCCGAGGACTAGCGGGTACAGGGGGCACAGATACGCAGTATTTT. Its translation: CASSRGLAGTGGTDTQYF.

This clonotype occurred many times. This sequence joins TRBV6-2 or TRBV6-3 and TRBJ2-2; D not resolved. The CDR3 runs 14 residues. Trimming took off 8 bases at V and 0 bases at J, with 10 bases between the two ends. Per the germline V gene, CDR1 is MNHEY and CDR2 is SVGEGT. The CDR3 DNA reads as TGTGCCAGCCGTCGGTCCGCGAACACCGGGGAGCTGTTTTTT. Protein sequence: CASRRSANTGELFF.

This clonotype turned up a few times. The chain employs TRBV24-1 and TRBJ2-1, with 7 bases lining up with TRBD2. The CDR3 loop spans 18 amino acids. Trimming at V came to 2 bases and at J to 2 bases, leaving 11 bases not matched to a gene. Germline values: CDR1 KGHDR, CDR2 SFDVKD. The CDR3 here is CATSDSKRGRVAYNEQFF. CDR3 nucleotide sequence: TGTGCCACCAGTGATTCTAAGCGGGGACGGGTAGCCTACAATGAGCAGTTCTTC.

This clonotype was picked up many times. This sequence joins TRBV29-1 and TRBJ2-3, with 9 bases fitting TRBD2. With 1 base clipped from V and 3 bases from J, the junction kept 5 bases outside the gene matches. Germline CDR1 reads SQVTM; CDR2 reads ANQGSEA. This CDR3 contains 15 residues. CDR3 in DNA: TGCAGCGTTGAAGCCCTAGCGGGGTATACAGATACGCAGTATTTT. This translates into CSVEALAGYTDTQYF.

The chain recombines TRBV4-1 with TRBJ1-1; D is uncertain. CDR1 is MGHRA and CDR2 is YSYEKL in the germline V gene. V was shortened by 0 bases and J by 7 bases, with 9 bases between the two germline ends. The CDR3 loop spans 13 amino acids. CDR3 in amino acids: CASSQDLRFEAFF. The CDR3 coding sequence is TGCGCCAGCAGCCAAGATTTGAGATTTGAAGCTTTCTTT.